These 30 T cell receptor beta chains came from one sample sequenced in a study of identical twins. TCRdb independently ran MiXCR on the 5' RACE reads; one entry per CDR3 protein. The data hold more than 400,000 distinct CDR3 sequences, with roughly 15% observed a single time. These data also featured in a second study, about yellow fever vaccine responses in identical twins.

Sequencing input: CD4+ T cells sorted from blood. All receptors derive from a woman younger than 30 in good health.

The chain is built from TRBV12-3 or TRBV12-4 and TRBJ1-2; D is undetermined. This CDR3 has 11 residues. Deletions cut 2 bases from V and 8 bases from J, with 6 bases between. CDR3 nucleotides: TGTGCCAGCAGTTTAAATCAAGGCTACACCTTC. This encodes CASSLNQGYTF.

The table lists this clonotype with a few counts. This chain connects TRBV5-1 to TRBJ2-7; 9 bases match TRBD1. The CDR3 has 14 residues. After removal of 6 bases from V and 1 base from J, the junction contained 5 bases not matched to a gene. The germline V gene encodes CDR1 SGHRS and CDR2 YFSETQ. CDR3 loop: CASKRDRDSYEQYF. The CDR3, as DNA: TGCGCCAGCAAGAGGGACAGGGATTCCTACGAGCAGTACTTC. Based on the CDR3 plus reference TRBV5-1 and TRBJ2-7, the full variable domain is KAGVTQTPRYLIKTRGQQVTLSCSPISGHRSVSWYQQTPGQGLQFLFEYFSETQRNKGNFPGRFSGRQFSNSRSEMNVSTLELGDSALYLCASKRDRDSYEQYFGPGTRLTVT.

The V gene is TRBV18, the J gene TRBJ2-3, with 11 bases fitting TRBD2. V dropped 2 bases and J dropped 0; count of bases not matched to a gene: 7. Germline V lookup: CDR1 KGHSH, CDR2 LQKENI. The length of the CDR3 is 18 residues. The CDR3 DNA follows: TGTGCCAGCTCACCATCGCTAGCGGGGGGATCCAGCACAGATACGCAGTATTTT. Its translation: CASSPSLAGGSSTDTQYF.

This clonotype has a handful of counts. The chain combines TRBV12-3 or TRBV12-4 with TRBJ2-2; possibly TRBD1 for D (5 bases). CDR3 size: 14 residues. The V end lost 0 bases, the J end lost 5 bases, and 7 bases lay between the germline ends. CDR3: CASSLARATGELFF. The CDR3 nucleotides read TGTGCCAGCAGTTTAGCCAGGGCAACCGGGGAGCTGTTTTTT.

This clonotype was observed many times. V usage is TRBV20-1 and J usage is TRBJ2-5, with TRBD2 matching over 11 bases. The CDR3 contains 16 residues. The junction had 10 bases not matched to a gene; V was cut back by 3 bases and J by 4 bases. The germline V gene has CDR1 DFQATT and CDR2 SNEGSKA (reference sequence). This CDR3 is CSARTLAGGLLETQYF. For the CDR3, the DNA is TGCAGTGCTAGGACCTTAGCGGGAGGGTTATTAGAGACCCAGTACTTC.

V is TRBV28 and J is TRBJ1-1, with 9 positions matching TRBD1. J lost 5 bases, V lost 5 bases, and 6 bases had no gene match. Germline CDR1 MDHEN, CDR2 SYDVKM. The length of the CDR3 is 14 residues. In nucleotides, the CDR3 is TGTGCCAGCAGTAATGGGGGACAGGGAACTGAAGCTTTCTTT. Its protein is CASSNGGQGTEAFF.

CDR3 nucleotides: TGTGCCACCAGTGTCGGGCAGAACCAAGAGACCCAGTACTTC. Residues: CATSVGQNQETQYF. The J gene is TRBJ2-5, the V gene TRBV24-1, with no clear D. V dropped 5 bases and J dropped 0 bases, with 9 bases sitting between them. The CDR3 has 14 residues. In germline, CDR1 is KGHDR, CDR2 SFDVKD.

This chain uses TRBV23-1 with TRBJ1-1; 8 bases align to TRBD1. TRBV23-1 belongs to the ORF category, with a function that is uncertain. Trimming at V came to 3 bases and at J to 1 base, leaving 10 bases not matched to a gene. The CDR3 contains 17 residues. CDR3 residues: CASSHSPDRAANTEAFF. The CDR3 DNA reads as TGCGCCAGCAGTCATTCCCCGGACAGGGCTGCGAACACTGAAGCTTTCTTT.

The rearrangement links TRBV20-1 to TRBJ1-2; D perhaps matches TRBD1 (5 bases). CDR3 length: 14 residues. V dropped 4 bases and J dropped 4 bases, with 16 bases sitting between them. Germline V gene lookup returns CDR1 DFQATT and CDR2 SNEGSKA (reference sequence). CDR3 in DNA: TGCAGTGCTACTCTATCCGGGGACCTCTATGGCTACACCTTC. Amino acids: CSATLSGDLYGYTF.

The table lists this clonotype with a few counts. The rearrangement links TRBV7-8 to TRBJ2-7, with 9 bases identical to TRBD2. CDR1 is SGHVS and CDR2 is FQNEAQ in the germline V gene. CDR3 length: 16 amino acids. The V gene end was trimmed by 1 base and the J gene end by 6 bases; junction bases not matched to a gene: 10. CDR3 DNA sequence: TGTGCCAGCAGCTTAGAATTAGCGGGAGTTCTGGGCGAGCAGTACTTC. Its protein product is CASSLELAGVLGEQYF.

CDR3 sequence: CASSEALAGALEQYF. The CDR3 nucleotides read TGTGCCAGCAGTGAAGCGCTAGCGGGAGCCCTCGAGCAGTACTTC. The chain employs TRBV2 and TRBJ2-7, with 10 bases identical to TRBD2. This CDR3 is 15 amino acids long. Per germline, CDR1 SNHLY and CDR2 FYNNEI. The V segment lost 0 bases and the J segment 6 bases; nucleotides outside the gene matches: 5.

This clonotype has more than one count but fewer than ten. CDR3 DNA sequence: TGTGCCATCAGTGAGTCGAGTAAACCGGACCCTAGCACAGATACGCAGTATTTT. Protein sequence: CAISESSKPDPSTDTQYF. This chain links TRBV10-3 with TRBJ2-3; no definite D call. Germline CDR1 reads ENHRY; CDR2 reads SYGVKD. V lost 0 bases and J lost 0, with 16 bases in between. The CDR3 runs to 18 residues.

This chain links TRBV10-3 with TRBJ2-3; TRBD2 agrees at 10 bases. Germline V gene lookup returns CDR1 ENHRY and CDR2 SYGVKD. This CDR3 has 18 residues. After removal of 10 bases from V and 4 bases from J, the junction contained 20 bases not matched to a gene. CDR3 DNA sequence: TGTGCCACCCGCTCTGCCTTTACTAGCGGGGTTCTATCAGATACGCAGTATTTT. Translating gives CATRSAFTSGVLSDTQYF.

There are a few counts of this clonotype. The V call is TRBV12-3 or TRBV12-4, the J call TRBJ2-1, with 11 bases identical to TRBD2. V lost 3 bases to trimming and J lost 3 bases; unmatched junction nucleotides: 7. This CDR3 comprises 17 residues. The DNA of the CDR3 is TGTGCCAGCAGTTTGGTGACTAGCGGGAACTACTACAATGAGCAGTTCTTC. Translation: CASSLVTSGNYYNEQFF.

V gene TRBV5-6 combines with J gene TRBJ2-1, with 15 bases that match TRBD2. The CDR3 is made up of 19 amino acids. The germline V gene has CDR1 SGHDT and CDR2 YYEEEE. V shed 5 bases and J 2 bases; nucleotides not matched to a gene: 11. The CDR3, as DNA: TGTGCCAGCAGTCAAGGACTAGCGGGGGGGCAGCTAACCTACAATGAGCAGTTCTTC. Translation gives CASSQGLAGGQLTYNEQFF.

This chain links TRBV20-1 with TRBJ2-3; D is unresolved. V was cut by 1 base and J by 1 base, with 9 bases left in between. Per germline, CDR1 DFQATT and CDR2 SNEGSKA (reference sequence). The CDR3 contains 14 residues. CDR3 loop: CSARGGRGTDTQYF. For the CDR3, the DNA is TGCAGTGCTAGAGGCGGTCGGGGCACAGATACGCAGTATTTT.

The chain carries TRBV7-2 and TRBJ2-7, with no clear D. This CDR3 has 14 amino acids. V lost 5 bases to trimming and J lost 6 bases, with 17 bases between them. CDR1 SGHTA and CDR2 FQGNSA come from the germline V gene. CDR3 residues: CASSLGPARGEQYV. The CDR3 bases are TGTGCCAGCAGCCTCGGACCAGCCCGAGGCGAGCAGTACGTC.

This clonotype appeared a few times. The J gene is TRBJ2-3, the V gene TRBV5-1; the D gene is possibly TRBD1 (5 bases). CDR3 length: 15 residues. Germline V gene lookup returns CDR1 SGHRS and CDR2 YFSETQ. Trimming stripped 4 bases from V and 0 bases from J, with 12 bases between. CDR3 loop: CASSRSDSSTDTQYF. The DNA of the CDR3 is TGCGCCAGCAGCCGATCCGACAGTAGCACAGATACGCAGTATTTT. Filled out from reference TRBV5-1 and TRBJ2-3, the complete variable domain reads KAGVTQTPRYLIKTRGQQVTLSCSPISGHRSVSWYQQTPGQGLQFLFEYFSETQRNKGNFPGRFSGRQFSNSRSEMNVSTLELGDSALYLCASSRSDSSTDTQYFGPGTRLTVL.

This clonotype was seen at least ten times. This chain joins TRBV5-1 and TRBJ2-5, with D possibly matching TRBD1 (6 bases). Trimming took off 5 bases at V and 4 bases at J, with 9 bases between the two ends. Germline V gene data show CDR1 as SGHRS and CDR2 as YFSETQ. The CDR3 loop spans 12 amino acids. CDR3: CASSRTAETQYF. The DNA of the CDR3 is TGCGCCAGCAGTAGGACAGCAGAGACCCAGTACTTC.

This clonotype occurred a few times. This sequence joins TRBV20-1 and TRBJ2-7; D is possibly TRBD1 (6 bases). Germline V gene lookup returns CDR1 DFQATT and CDR2 SNEGSKA (reference sequence). CDR3 length equals 13 residues. V lost 8 bases to trimming and J lost 0 bases, with 14 bases between them. The CDR3 nucleotides are TGCAGTCCAGGGACATTCCTCTCCTACGAGCAGTACGTC. It codes for CSPGTFLSYEQYV.

V is TRBV7-6 and J is TRBJ2-5; TRBD2 agrees at 7 bases. This CDR3 contains 15 residues. CDR1 and CDR2 (germline): SGHVS, FNYEAQ. J was trimmed by 0 bases and V by 1 base; bases with no gene match: 2. The CDR3 reads CASSLDGRNQETQYF. CDR3 nucleotides: TGTGCCAGCAGCTTAGACGGGAGGAACCAAGAGACCCAGTACTTC.

This clonotype was counted only a few times. The chain couples TRBV10-3 to TRBJ2-1, with 13 bases fitting TRBD2. This CDR3 comprises 15 residues. Trimming removed 7 bases from V and 7 bases from J; junction bases left unmatched: 7. Germline loops: CDR1 ENHRY, CDR2 SYGVKD. In nucleotides, the CDR3 is TGTGCCATCAAAATACTAGCGGGGGGGCAGAATGAGCAGTTCTTC. Amino acids: CAIKILAGGQNEQFF.

The genes are TRBV10-1 and TRBJ2-1; perhaps TRBD2 as D (6 bases). The CDR3 spans 14 residues. The germline CDR1 and CDR2 sequences are WNHNN and SYGVQD (reference sequence). Trimming left V 2 bases short and J 9 bases short, with 14 bases between. The CDR3: CASSETARGGEQFF. The CDR3 bases are TGCGCCAGCAGTGAGACAGCCCGGGGAGGTGAGCAGTTCTTC.

This clonotype appeared a few times. The V gene is TRBV28, the J gene TRBJ1-5; D unclear. The V end was cut by 5 bases, the J end by 0 bases, with 11 bases between. There are 15 residues in the CDR3. CDR1 and CDR2 (germline): MDHEN, SYDVKM. The CDR3 reads CASSRPSLSNQPQHF. Here the CDR3 DNA reads TGTGCCAGCAGTCGACCGAGTCTTAGCAATCAGCCCCAGCATTTT.

This clonotype has just a few counts. This sequence joins TRBV12-3 or TRBV12-4 and TRBJ2-7; 9 positions agree with TRBD1. The CDR3 totals 16 residues. J was trimmed by 2 bases and V by 5 bases; bases with no gene match: 10. The CDR3 region is CASSPRTGAIAYEQYF. DNA of the CDR3: TGTGCCAGCAGTCCCCGGACAGGGGCAATCGCCTACGAGCAGTACTTC.

This clonotype occurred many times. V gene TRBV6-1 combines with J gene TRBJ2-1; perhaps TRBD2 as D (7 bases). CDR3 length: 13 amino acids. CDR1 and CDR2 from the germline V gene are MNHNS and SASEGT. V was clipped by 6 bases and J by 9 bases, with 15 bases between them. The CDR3: CASSLRGAVEQFF. CDR3 bases: TGTGCCAGCAGCCTACGGGGGGCGGTTGAGCAGTTCTTC.

The chain employs TRBV21-1 and TRBJ2-5; no DNA check was done on the table's D call, TRBD1. TRBV21-1 is assigned pseudogene status. This CDR3 contains 15 residues. The CDR3 DNA reads TGTGCCAGCAGCATTCGCGGACAGACTCAAGAGACCCAGTACTTC. Amino acid sequence: CASSIRGQTQETQYF.

This clonotype has only a few counts. This rearrangement joins TRBV24-1 to TRBJ2-1; D is perhaps TRBD2 (6 bases). The germline V and J ends were trimmed by 1 base and 2 bases, with 8 bases remaining between them. The germline V gene has CDR1 KGHDR and CDR2 SFDVKD. The CDR3 is made up of 15 amino acids. The CDR3 region has the DNA TGTGCCACCAGTGATTTAACGGGGGCCTACAATGAGCAGTTCTTC. Residues: CATSDLTGAYNEQFF.

J is TRBJ2-7 and V is TRBV29-1; 7 nucleotides agree with TRBD1. V shed 0 bases and J 6 bases; nucleotides not matched to a gene: 11. CDR1 is SQVTM and CDR2 is ANQGSEA in the germline V gene. This CDR3 is built from 15 residues. The CDR3 DNA reads as TGCAGCGTTGAAGACCTCCGACAGGGTCGAGTCGAGCAGTACTTC. This codes for CSVEDLRQGRVEQYF.

This clonotype came up a few times. The chain carries TRBV21-1 and TRBJ2-7; the table calls TRBD1, which could not be checked here. TRBV21-1 is a recognized pseudogene. CDR3 length: 15 residues. The CDR3 DNA is TGTGCCAGCAGCCGTCAAGGGGTCAGCTCCTACGAGCAGTACTTC. This translates into CASSRQGVSSYEQYF.